This paragraph reports one TCR beta chain. The antigen is not known. These data originate in a study of cytomegalovirus exposure and HLA in healthy donors. It was with 60 Vbeta and 13 Jbeta primers that the PCR ran. The protocol was immunoSEQ multiplex PCR, while the TCRdb copy is restricted to in-frame clones and leaves out a portion. There are about 180,000 clones in the sample; about 72% occur only once, and about 2.5% lies in the top ten. Whole-study findings and limits: HLA-A and HLA-B allele assignments for most subjects were reportedly predicted accurately using TCR beta sequences. Among the most significant clusters, several appeared linked to common viral pathogens in a later analysis.

Sequenced material: PBMCs. The origin of this receptor is a human donor in good health.

CDR3 amino acids: CASSHEGARGREQYF. As DNA, the CDR3 is TGCGCCAGCAGCCACGAGGGGGCTAGGGGTCGCGAGCAGTACTTC. The gene calls are TRBV4-1 and TRBJ2-7; 7 positions agree with TRBD1. The length of the CDR3 is 15 residues. The V and J ends lost 3 bases and 6 bases, in that order; junction bases with no gene match: 11. Per the germline V gene, CDR1 is MGHRA and CDR2 is YSYEKL.